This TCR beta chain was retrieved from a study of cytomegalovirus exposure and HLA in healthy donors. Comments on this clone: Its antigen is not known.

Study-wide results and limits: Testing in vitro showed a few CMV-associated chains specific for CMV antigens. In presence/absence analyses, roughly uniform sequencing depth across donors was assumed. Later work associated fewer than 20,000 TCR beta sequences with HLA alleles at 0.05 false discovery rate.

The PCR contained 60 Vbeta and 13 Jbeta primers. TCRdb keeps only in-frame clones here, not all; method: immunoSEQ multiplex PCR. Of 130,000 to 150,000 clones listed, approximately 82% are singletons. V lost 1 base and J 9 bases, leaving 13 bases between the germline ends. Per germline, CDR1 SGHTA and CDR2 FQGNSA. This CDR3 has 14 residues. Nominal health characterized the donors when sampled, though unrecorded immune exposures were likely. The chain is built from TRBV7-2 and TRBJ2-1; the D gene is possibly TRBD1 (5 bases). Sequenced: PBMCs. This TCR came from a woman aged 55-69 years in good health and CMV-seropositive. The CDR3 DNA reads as TGTGCCAGCAGCTTAGGTAGGTATCAGGGTGAGCAGTTCTTC. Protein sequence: CASSLGRYQGEQFF.